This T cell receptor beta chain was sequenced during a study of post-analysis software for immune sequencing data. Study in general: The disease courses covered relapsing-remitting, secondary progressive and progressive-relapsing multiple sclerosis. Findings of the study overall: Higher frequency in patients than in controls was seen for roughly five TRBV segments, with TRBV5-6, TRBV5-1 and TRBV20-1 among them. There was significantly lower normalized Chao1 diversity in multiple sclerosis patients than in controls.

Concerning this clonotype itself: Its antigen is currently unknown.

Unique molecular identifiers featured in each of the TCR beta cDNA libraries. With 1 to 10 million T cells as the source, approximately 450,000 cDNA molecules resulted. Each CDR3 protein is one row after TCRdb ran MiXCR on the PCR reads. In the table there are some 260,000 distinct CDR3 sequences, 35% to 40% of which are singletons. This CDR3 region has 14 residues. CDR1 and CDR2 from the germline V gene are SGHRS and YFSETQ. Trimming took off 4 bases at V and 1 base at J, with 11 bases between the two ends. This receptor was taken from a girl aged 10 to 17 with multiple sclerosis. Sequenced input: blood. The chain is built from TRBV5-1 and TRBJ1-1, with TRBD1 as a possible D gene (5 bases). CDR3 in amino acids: CASSRPGTNTEAFF. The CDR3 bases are TGCGCCAGCAGCAGACCCGGGACGAACACTGAAGCTTTCTTT.